The clone carrying this TCR beta chain is a singleton in its sample. The data were produced by immunoSEQ multiplex PCR, yet TCRdb's version contains in-frame clones alone and is incomplete. The profile shows some 130,000 clones, approximately 88% of them singletons. This record belongs to a study of T cell responses to AZD1222 COVID-19 vaccine. Germline CDR1 reads SGHVS; CDR2 reads FNYEAQ. The CDR3 loop spans 16 amino acids. Trimming cost V 0 bases and J 2 bases, with 11 bases left between them. The chain recombines TRBV7-6 with TRBJ1-3, with D perhaps matching TRBD1 (6 bases). This sequence was found in an adult in good health. The material was peripheral blood, obtained on day 0 of AZD1222 vaccination. CDR3 nucleotide sequence: TGTGCCAGCAGCTTAGCGAGGGGGGCAGCTGGAAACACCATATATTTT. Its translation: CASSLARGAAGNTIYF.